This TCR beta chain was sequenced during a study of T cell repertoires in cytomegalovirus infection. For the study at large: Public TCR beta signatures marked donors with CMV infection and the matching HLA.

Whole-study results and caveats: Clonotype analysis showed dominance of the ex vivo response by HLA-C-restricted CMV-specific TCR beta clonotypes.

CDR3 length: 12 amino acids. Deletions cut 4 bases from V and 3 bases from J, with 7 bases between. Germline V lookup: CDR1 SGHNT, CDR2 YYREEE (reference sequence). A single record per CDR3 protein comes from TCRdb applying MiXCR to the reads. This table holds 120,000 to 150,000 distinct CDR3 sequences, about 6% found once. The sample holds many counts of this clonotype. Its antigen is unknown. The J gene is TRBJ2-5, the V gene TRBV5-4; no clear D gene. Sequencing was done on a sample of PBMCs. The source of this sequence is a human donor in good health (CMV status not recorded). Some clones in this sample may be carry-over from other donors' samples. The CDR3: CASSITKETQYF. The CDR3 nucleotides read TGTGCCAGCAGCATTACGAAAGAGACCCAGTACTTC.